Below, 6 T cell receptor beta chains from the same sample are listed, as sequenced in a study of blood T cell repertoires in COVID-19. Generated by immunoSEQ multiplex PCR, the TCRdb table keeps only in-frame clones and is missing some. The repertoire consists of about 74,000 clones, with roughly four fifths occurring once and the leading ten covering about 21%. Material for sequencing was peripheral blood. The receptors derive from a man between 65 and 80 years old with acute or convalescent COVID-19.

The chain uses TRBV12-3 or TRBV12-4 and TRBJ2-7; TRBD2 is a possible D gene (5 bases). The V end was cut by 3 bases, the J end by 6 bases, with 9 bases between. The CDR3 extends over 12 amino acids. The CDR3 DNA follows: TGTGCCAGCAGTTTGGGAGTAGGCGAGCAGTACTTC. This encodes CASSLGVGEQYF.

This clone was detected a few times. This chain links TRBV11-1 with TRBJ1-1, with 8 nucleotides matching TRBD1. The germline gives CDR1 SGHAT, CDR2 FQDESV (reference sequence). This CDR3 region has 12 residues. V was clipped by 3 bases and J by 6 bases; unmatched bases: 0. In DNA, the CDR3 is TGTGCCAGCAGCTTGACAGGGGCTGAAGCTTTCTTT. Translation: CASSLTGAEAFF.

This rearrangement joins TRBV10-1 to TRBJ1-1, with 7 bases matching TRBD1. Germline CDR1 WNHNN, CDR2 SYGVQD (reference sequence). Trimming cost V 6 bases and J 4 bases; bases outside gene matches: 5. The CDR3 extends over 13 amino acids. DNA for the CDR3: TGCGCCAGCAGCTCCAGGGGGAGCACTGAAGCTTTCTTT. This sequence encodes CASSSRGSTEAFF.

The CDR3 region has the DNA TGTGCCAGCAGCGTAGGAGGGGGTGCGAGCACTGAAGCTTTCTTT. It codes for CASSVGGGASTEAFF. This chain uses TRBV9 with TRBJ1-1; D might be TRBD1 (6 bases). The CDR3 totals 15 residues. V was clipped by 0 bases and J by 4 bases, with 13 bases between them. The V gene's germline CDR1 is SGDLS and CDR2 YYNGEE. Combining the CDR3 with reference TRBV9 and TRBJ1-1 gives the whole variable domain DSGVTQTPKHLITATGQRVTLRCSPRSGDLSVYWYQQSLDQGLQFLIQYYNGEERAKGNILERFSAQQFPDLHSELNLSSLELGDSALYFCASSVGGGASTEAFFGQGTRLTVV.

The rearrangement uses TRBV15 and TRBJ1-1, with 8 bases lining up with TRBD1. The CDR3 runs 16 residues. V shed 2 bases, J shed 0 bases, and the junction held 5 bases outside the gene matches. Germline CDR1 reads LNHNV; CDR2 reads YYDKDF (reference sequence). The CDR3 spells CATSRPSTGVNTEAFF. The CDR3 DNA is TGTGCCACCAGCAGACCTTCGACAGGGGTGAACACTGAAGCTTTCTTT.

This sequence joins TRBV27 and TRBJ2-2; 12 bases agree with TRBD2. CDR3 length: 19 residues. V trimming: 5 bases; J trimming: 0 bases; junction bases outside the gene matches: 10. Germline values: CDR1 MNHEY, CDR2 SMNVEV (reference sequence). The CDR3 DNA reads TGTGCCAGCAGTACCTTGACTAGCGGGAGACGCGCGAACACCGGGGAGCTGTTTTTT. Translated, it gives CASSTLTSGRRANTGELFF.